The text below deals with one TCR beta chain. What it recognizes is unknown. This sample was taken from a study of PD-1 blockade in classical Hodgkin lymphoma. General study findings and limits: Differences between repertoires have undefined causes, possibly disease activity or prior therapy. A significant rise in TCR diversity was seen by C4D1 for CD4+ cells but not for CD8+ cells. It was among complete responders that baseline diversity resembled that of newly diagnosed patients.

Sequencing used immunoSEQ multiplex PCR; TCRdb keeps in-frame clones, though not all of them. The sample yields 45,000 to 55,000 clones, around 67% seen once. Every single patient, without exception, relapsed after autologous stem cell transplantation, and brentuximab vedotin exposure varied. This sequence originates from a human donor with classical Hodgkin lymphoma. Sequenced material: peripheral blood mononuclear cells (PBMCs), taken before the second cycle of nivolumab.

CDR3 region: CAISESTTSSYEQYF. In nucleotides, the CDR3 is TGTGCCATCAGTGAGTCGACTACGTCCTCCTACGAGCAGTACTTC. The V and J genes are TRBV10-3 and TRBJ2-7, with a weak D call TRBD2 (5 bases). V lost 0 bases, J lost 0 bases, and 9 bases lay in between. Germline V gene data show CDR1 as ENHRY and CDR2 as SYGVKD. This CDR3 contains 15 residues.